This T cell receptor beta chain was obtained from a study of T cell responses to AZD1222 COVID-19 vaccine. The study, taken as a whole, reports: Spike-wide coverage was observed for vaccine-associated CD4 TCRs, with dominant responses at 160-218 and 743-854. Sampling that yielded the repertoires occurred only after the peak T cell response. Donors were chiefly white British, with a greater number of females, and clonal diversity was perhaps underestimated. Targets within unmutated variant regions were reportedly found for nearly half of spike-specific TCRs.

The data were produced by immunoSEQ multiplex PCR, yet TCRdb's version contains in-frame clones alone and is incomplete. The repertoire has 200,000 or so clones, 85% to 95% of them found once; the top ten carry over 0.95%. A word on this clone: Its antigen remains unidentified.

V lost 5 bases to trimming and J lost 4 bases, with 14 bases between them. This CDR3 contains 15 residues. The germline CDR1 and CDR2 sequences are SGHAT and FQNNGV. Specimen: peripheral blood, collected on day 0 of MenACWY control vaccination. The clonotype was recovered from an adult in good health. The chain links TRBV11-2 to TRBJ1-4; D ambiguous. CDR3 in DNA: TGTGCCAGCAGCCTCGGACGGGAACTTAATGAAAAACTGTTTTTT. Encoded protein: CASSLGRELNEKLFF.